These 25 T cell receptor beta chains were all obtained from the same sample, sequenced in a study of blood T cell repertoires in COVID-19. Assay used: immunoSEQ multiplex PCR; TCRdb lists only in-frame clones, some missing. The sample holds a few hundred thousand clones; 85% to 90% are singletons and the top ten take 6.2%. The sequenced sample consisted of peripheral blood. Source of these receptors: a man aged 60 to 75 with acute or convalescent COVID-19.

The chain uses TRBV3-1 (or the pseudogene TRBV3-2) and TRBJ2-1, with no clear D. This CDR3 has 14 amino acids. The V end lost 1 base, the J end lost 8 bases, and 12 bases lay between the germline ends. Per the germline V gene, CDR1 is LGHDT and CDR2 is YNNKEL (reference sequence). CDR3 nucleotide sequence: TGTGCCAGCAGCCAAGGTCCCACCCCGGATGAGCAGTTCTTC. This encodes CASSQGPTPDEQFF.

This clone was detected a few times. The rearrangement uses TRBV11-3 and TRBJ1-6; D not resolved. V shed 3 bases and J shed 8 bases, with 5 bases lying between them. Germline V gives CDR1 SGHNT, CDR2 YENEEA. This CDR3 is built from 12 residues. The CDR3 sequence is CASSFSYSPLHF. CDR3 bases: TGTGCCAGCAGCTTCTCTTATTCACCCCTCCACTTT.

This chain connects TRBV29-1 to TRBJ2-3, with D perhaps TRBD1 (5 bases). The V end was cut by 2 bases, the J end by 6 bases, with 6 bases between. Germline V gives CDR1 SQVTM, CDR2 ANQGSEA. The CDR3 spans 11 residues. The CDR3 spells CSVEKGDTQYF. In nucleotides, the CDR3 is TGCAGCGTTGAAAAGGGGGATACGCAGTATTTT.

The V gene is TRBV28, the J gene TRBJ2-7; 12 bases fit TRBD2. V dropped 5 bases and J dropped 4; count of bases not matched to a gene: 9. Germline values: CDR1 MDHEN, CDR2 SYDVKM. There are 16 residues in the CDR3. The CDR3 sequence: CASSPRTSGNLYEQYF. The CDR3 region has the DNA TGTGCCAGCAGTCCGCGGACTAGCGGGAACTTATACGAGCAGTACTTC.

The CDR3 loop reads CASSFAGGLQYF. Written as DNA, the CDR3 is TGTGCCAGCAGTTTTGCGGGAGGGCTCCAGTACTTC. V and J are TRBV12-3 or TRBV12-4 and TRBJ2-5, with 9 nucleotides matching TRBD2. This CDR3 region has 12 residues. Germline trimming cut 3 bases from V and 10 bases from J; bases unmatched to any gene: 3.

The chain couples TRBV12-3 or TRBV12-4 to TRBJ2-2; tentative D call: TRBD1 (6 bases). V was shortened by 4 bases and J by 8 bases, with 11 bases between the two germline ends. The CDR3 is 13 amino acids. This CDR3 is CASSYRAGGELFF. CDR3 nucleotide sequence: TGTGCCAGCAGTTACAGGGCTGGTGGGGAGCTGTTTTTT.

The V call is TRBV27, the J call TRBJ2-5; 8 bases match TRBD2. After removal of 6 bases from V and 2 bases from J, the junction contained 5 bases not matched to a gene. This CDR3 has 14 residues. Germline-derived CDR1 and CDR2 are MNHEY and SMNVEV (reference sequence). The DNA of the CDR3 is TGTGCCAGCAGGGCTAGCGGGTTTCAAGAGACCCAGTACTTC. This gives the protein CASRASGFQETQYF.

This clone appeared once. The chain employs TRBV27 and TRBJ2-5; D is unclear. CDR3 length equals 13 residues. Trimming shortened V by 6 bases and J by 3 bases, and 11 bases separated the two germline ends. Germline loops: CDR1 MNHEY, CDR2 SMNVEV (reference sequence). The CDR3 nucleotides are TGTGCCAGCAGATTCGCTGGCAAAGAGACCCAGTACTTC. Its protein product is CASRFAGKETQYF.

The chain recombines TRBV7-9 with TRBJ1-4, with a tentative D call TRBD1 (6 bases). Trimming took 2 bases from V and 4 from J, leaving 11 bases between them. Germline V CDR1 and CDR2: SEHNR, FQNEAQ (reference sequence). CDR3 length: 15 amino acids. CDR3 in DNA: TGTGCCAGCAGCTTAAGAACAGGGAATAATGAAAAACTGTTTTTT. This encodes CASSLRTGNNEKLFF.

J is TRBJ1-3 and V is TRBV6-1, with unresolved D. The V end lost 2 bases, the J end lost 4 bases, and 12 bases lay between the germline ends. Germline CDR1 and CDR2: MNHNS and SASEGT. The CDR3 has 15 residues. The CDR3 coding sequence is TGTGCCAGCAGTGAACCGGGCCGAGGGGGAAACACCATATATTTT. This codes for CASSEPGRGGNTIYF.

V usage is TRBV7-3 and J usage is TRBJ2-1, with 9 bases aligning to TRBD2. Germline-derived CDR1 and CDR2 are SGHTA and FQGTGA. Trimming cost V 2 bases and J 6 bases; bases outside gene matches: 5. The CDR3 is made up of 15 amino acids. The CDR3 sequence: CASSLAGGPVNEQFF. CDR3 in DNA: TGTGCCAGCAGCTTAGCGGGAGGGCCTGTCAATGAGCAGTTCTTC.

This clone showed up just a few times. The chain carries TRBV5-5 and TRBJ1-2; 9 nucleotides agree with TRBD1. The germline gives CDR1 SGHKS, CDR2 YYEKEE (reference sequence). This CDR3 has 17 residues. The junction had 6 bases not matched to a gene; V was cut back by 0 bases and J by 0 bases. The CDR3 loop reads CASSLGGTGKANYGYTF. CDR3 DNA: TGTGCCAGCAGCTTGGGCGGGACAGGGAAAGCTAACTATGGCTACACCTTC.

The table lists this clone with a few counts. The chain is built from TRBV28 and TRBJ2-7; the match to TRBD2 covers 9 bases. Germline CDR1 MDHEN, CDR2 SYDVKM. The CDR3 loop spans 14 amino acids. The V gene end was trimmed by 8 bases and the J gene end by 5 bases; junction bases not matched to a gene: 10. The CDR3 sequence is CASRQREVGNEQYF. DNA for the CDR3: TGTGCCAGCCGCCAGCGGGAGGTGGGTAACGAGCAGTACTTC. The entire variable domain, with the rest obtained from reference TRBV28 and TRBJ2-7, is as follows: DVKVTQSSRYLVKRTGEKVFLECVQDMDHENMFWYRQDPGLGLRLIYFSYDVKMKEKGDIPEGYSVSREKKERFSLILESASTNQTSMYLCASRQREVGNEQYFGPGTRLTVT.

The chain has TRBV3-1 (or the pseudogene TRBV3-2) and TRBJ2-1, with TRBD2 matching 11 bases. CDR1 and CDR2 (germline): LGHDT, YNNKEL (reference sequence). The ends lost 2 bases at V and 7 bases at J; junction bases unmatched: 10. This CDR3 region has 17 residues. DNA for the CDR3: TGTGCCAGCAGCCAATCATTTAGCGGGAGGGCAGGGAATGAGCAGTTCTTC. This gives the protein CASSQSFSGRAGNEQFF.

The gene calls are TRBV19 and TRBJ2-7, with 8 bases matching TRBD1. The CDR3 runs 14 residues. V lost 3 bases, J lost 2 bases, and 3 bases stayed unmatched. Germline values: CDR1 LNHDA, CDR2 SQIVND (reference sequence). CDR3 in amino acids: CASSIETGAYEQYF. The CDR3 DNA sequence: TGTGCCAGTAGTATCGAGACAGGGGCCTACGAGCAGTACTTC.

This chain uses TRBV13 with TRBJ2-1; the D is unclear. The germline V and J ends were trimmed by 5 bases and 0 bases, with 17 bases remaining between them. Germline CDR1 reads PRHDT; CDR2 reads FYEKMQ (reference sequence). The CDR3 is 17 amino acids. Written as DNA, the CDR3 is TGTGCCAGCAGCCCGCCGTTCGGGTCGAGCTCCTACAATGAGCAGTTCTTC. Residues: CASSPPFGSSSYNEQFF.

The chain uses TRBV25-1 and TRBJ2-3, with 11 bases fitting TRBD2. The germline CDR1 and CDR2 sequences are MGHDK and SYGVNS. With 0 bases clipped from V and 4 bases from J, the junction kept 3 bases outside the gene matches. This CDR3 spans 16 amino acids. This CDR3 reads CASSEYSGRAADTQYF. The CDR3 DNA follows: TGTGCCAGCAGTGAATATAGCGGGAGGGCGGCAGATACGCAGTATTTT. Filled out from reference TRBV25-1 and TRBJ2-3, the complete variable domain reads EADIYQTPRYLVIGTGKKITLECSQTMGHDKMYWYQQDPGMELHLIHYSYGVNSTEKGDLSSESTVSRIRTEHFPLTLESARPSHTSQYLCASSEYSGRAADTQYFGPGTRLTVL.

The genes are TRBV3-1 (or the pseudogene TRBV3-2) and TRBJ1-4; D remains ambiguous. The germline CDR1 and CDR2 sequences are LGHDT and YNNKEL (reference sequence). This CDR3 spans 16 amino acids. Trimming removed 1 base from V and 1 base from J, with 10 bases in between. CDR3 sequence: CASSQAAHRTNEKLFF. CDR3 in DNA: TGTGCCAGCAGCCAAGCCGCGCACAGAACTAATGAAAAACTGTTTTTT.

This CDR3 is CASSYSRTIYEQYF. The DNA of the CDR3 is TGTGCCAGCAGTTACTCGAGGACAATCTACGAGCAGTACTTC. The chain combines TRBV6-5 with TRBJ2-7; maybe TRBD1 (5 bases). Trimming took 0 bases from V and 3 from J, leaving 9 bases between them. There are 14 residues in the CDR3. Looked up from germline, CDR1 is MNHEY and CDR2 is SVGAGI.

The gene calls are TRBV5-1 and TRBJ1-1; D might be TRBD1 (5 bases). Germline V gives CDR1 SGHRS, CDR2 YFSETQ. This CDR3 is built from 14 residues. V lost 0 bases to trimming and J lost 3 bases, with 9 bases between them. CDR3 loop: CASSLGQWDTEAFF. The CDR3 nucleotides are TGCGCCAGCAGCTTGGGACAGTGGGACACTGAAGCTTTCTTT.

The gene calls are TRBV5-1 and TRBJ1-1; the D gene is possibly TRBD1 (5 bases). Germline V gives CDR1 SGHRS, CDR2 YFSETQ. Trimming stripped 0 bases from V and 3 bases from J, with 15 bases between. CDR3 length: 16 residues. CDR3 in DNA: TGCGCCAGCAGCTTGGAAGGACGCGGGACGTACACTGAAGCTTTCTTT. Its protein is CASSLEGRGTYTEAFF.

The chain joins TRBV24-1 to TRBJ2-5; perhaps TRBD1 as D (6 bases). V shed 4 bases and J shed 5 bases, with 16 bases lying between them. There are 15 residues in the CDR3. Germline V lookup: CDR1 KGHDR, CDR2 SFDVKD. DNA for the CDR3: TGTGCCACCAGTGACCCCAACAGGGCGGAGGAGACCCAGTACTTC. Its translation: CATSDPNRAEETQYF.

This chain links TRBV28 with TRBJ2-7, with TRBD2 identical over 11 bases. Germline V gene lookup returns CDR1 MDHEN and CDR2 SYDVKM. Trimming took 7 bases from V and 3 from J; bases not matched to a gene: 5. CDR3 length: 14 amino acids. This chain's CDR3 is CASNSGTSGYEQYF. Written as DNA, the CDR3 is TGTGCCAGCAATAGCGGGACTAGCGGCTACGAGCAGTACTTC. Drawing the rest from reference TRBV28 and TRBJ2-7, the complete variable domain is DVKVTQSSRYLVKRTGEKVFLECVQDMDHENMFWYRQDPGLGLRLIYFSYDVKMKEKGDIPEGYSVSREKKERFSLILESASTNQTSMYLCASNSGTSGYEQYFGPGTRLTVT.

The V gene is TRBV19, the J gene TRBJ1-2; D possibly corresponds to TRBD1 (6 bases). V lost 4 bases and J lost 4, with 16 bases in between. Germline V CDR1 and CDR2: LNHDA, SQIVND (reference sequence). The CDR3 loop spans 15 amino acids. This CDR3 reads CASSKEGQPFYGYTF. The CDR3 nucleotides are TGTGCCAGTAGTAAAGAGGGACAACCCTTCTATGGCTACACCTTC. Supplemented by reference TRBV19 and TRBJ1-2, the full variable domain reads DGGITQSPKYLFRKEGQNVTLSCEQNLNHDAMYWYRQDPGQGLRLIYYSQIVNDFQKGDIAEGYSVSREKKESFPLTVTSAQKNPTAFYLCASSKEGQPFYGYTFGSGTRLTVV.

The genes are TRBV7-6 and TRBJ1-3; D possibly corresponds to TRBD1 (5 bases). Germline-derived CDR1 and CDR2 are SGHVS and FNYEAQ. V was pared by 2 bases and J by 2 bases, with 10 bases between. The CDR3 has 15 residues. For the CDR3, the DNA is TGTGCCAGCAGCTTAACCTCCAGGGCTGGAAACACCATATATTTT. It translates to CASSLTSRAGNTIYF.